The 29 T cell receptor beta chains presented below share a single source sample, sequenced in a study of OX40 agonist ivuxolimab in advanced cancers. The protocol was immunoSEQ multiplex PCR, while the TCRdb copy is restricted to in-frame clones and leaves out a portion. The sample has approximately 82,000 clones, 65% to 90% seen once. Sequencing used CD4+ or CD8+ T cells sorted from blood, obtained in a trial of the OX40 agonist ivuxolimab. The receptors were sampled from an adult with an advanced solid tumor such as melanoma, head and neck, liver or kidney cancer.

This clone was counted a single time. CDR3 loop: CASMRGANDNYGYTF. The CDR3 DNA reads as TGTGCCAGTATGCGGGGGGCGAACGATAACTATGGCTACACCTTC. V and J are TRBV19 and TRBJ1-2; TRBD1 might be the D (6 bases). Germline loops: CDR1 LNHDA, CDR2 SQIVND (reference sequence). CDR3 length: 15 amino acids. V lost 7 bases and J 1 base, leaving 16 bases between the germline ends.

The genes are TRBV6-5 and TRBJ2-5; 14 bases match TRBD2. The V gene end was trimmed by 6 bases and the J gene end by 5 bases; junction bases not matched to a gene: 5. Germline CDR1 reads MNHEY; CDR2 reads SVGAGI. The CDR3 is 15 residues long. The CDR3: CASSRGLAGAETQYF. As DNA, the CDR3 is TGTGCCAGCAGCAGGGGACTAGCGGGAGCGGAGACCCAGTACTTC.

The chain uses TRBV19 and TRBJ2-1; 8 nucleotides align to TRBD2. Trimming took 6 bases from V and 9 from J; bases not matched to a gene: 13. The germline CDR1 and CDR2 sequences are LNHDA and SQIVND (reference sequence). This CDR3 region has 15 residues. The CDR3, as DNA: TGTGCCAGTAGAAATCCTGACGGACTAGCAGCTGAGCAGTTCTTC. Amino acid sequence: CASRNPDGLAAEQFF.

This clone was recorded only once. CDR3 nucleotide sequence: TGTGCCATCAGCCAAGGACAGGGGGAGAAGCCCCAGCATTTT. This codes for CAISQGQGEKPQHF. V gene TRBV10-3 combines with J gene TRBJ1-5; 10 nucleotides match TRBD1. V was pared by 6 bases and J by 8 bases, with 7 bases of the junction left unmatched. Germline loops: CDR1 ENHRY, CDR2 SYGVKD. The CDR3 length is 14 residues.

This clone was seen at least ten times. The chain joins TRBV5-1 to TRBJ1-1; D is undetermined. The CDR3 totals 14 residues. With 5 bases removed from V and 0 bases from J, the gap between germline ends came to 11 bases. Germline loops: CDR1 SGHRS, CDR2 YFSETQ. CDR3 amino acids: CASSFGRLNTEAFF. The CDR3 DNA is TGCGCCAGCAGTTTTGGACGGTTGAACACTGAAGCTTTCTTT. The full variable domain, with the rest looked up from reference TRBV5-1 and TRBJ1-1, is KAGVTQTPRYLIKTRGQQVTLSCSPISGHRSVSWYQQTPGQGLQFLFEYFSETQRNKGNFPGRFSGRQFSNSRSEMNVSTLELGDSALYLCASSFGRLNTEAFFGQGTRLTVV.

The CDR3, as DNA: TGCGCCAGCAGTAACTCCGGAACAGCGCAGTCAGATACGCAGTATTTT. Translating it yields CASSNSGTAQSDTQYF. This chain links TRBV4-1 with TRBJ2-3; D unresolved. This CDR3 is built from 16 residues. Germline V gene sequence: CDR1 MGHRA, CDR2 YSYEKL. Trimming shortened V by 6 bases and J by 4 bases, and 20 bases separated the two germline ends.

V is TRBV28 and J is TRBJ1-1; 7 bases align to TRBD1. With 11 bases clipped from V and 1 base from J, the junction kept 13 bases outside the gene matches. Germline lookup yields CDR1 MDHEN and CDR2 SYDVKM. This CDR3 spans 15 amino acids. In DNA form, the CDR3 reads TGTGCCGGGATAAAAAACAGGGGAAAGAACACTGAAGCTTTCTTT. Amino acids: CAGIKNRGKNTEAFF.

The chain carries TRBV30 and TRBJ2-1; D remains unclear. Germline CDR1 reads GTSNPN; CDR2 reads SVGIG (reference sequence). This CDR3 has 13 residues. Between the trimmed V and J ends, which lost 3 bases and 8 bases, there was a span of 14 bases. The CDR3 bases are TGTGCCTGGAGCGGTCTGCATAGGGATGAGCAGTTCTTC. This encodes CAWSGLHRDEQFF.

This chain connects TRBV19 to TRBJ2-3, with D perhaps matching TRBD2 (6 bases). CDR1 and CDR2 (germline): LNHDA, SQIVND (reference sequence). The length of the CDR3 is 15 residues. V gave up 7 bases and J gave up 2 bases, with 16 bases separating them. CDR3 residues: CASTDVAANTDTQYF. The CDR3 DNA sequence: TGTGCCAGTACCGACGTAGCGGCTAACACAGATACGCAGTATTTT. The complete variable domain, with remaining parts taken from reference TRBV19 and TRBJ2-3, reads DGGITQSPKYLFRKEGQNVTLSCEQNLNHDAMYWYRQDPGQGLRLIYYSQIVNDFQKGDIAEGYSVSREKKESFPLTVTSAQKNPTAFYLCASTDVAANTDTQYFGPGTRLTVL.

V is TRBV4-2 and J is TRBJ2-3; 10 bases line up with TRBD1. The CDR3 spans 15 residues. CDR1 is LGHNA, CDR2 YNFKEQ, per germline. V lost 1 base to trimming and J lost 5 bases; unmatched junction nucleotides: 3. The CDR3 region is CASSQGQGALDTQYF. As DNA, the CDR3 is TGTGCCAGCAGCCAAGGACAGGGGGCTTTAGATACGCAGTATTTT.

V gene TRBV6-1 combines with J gene TRBJ1-5, with no clear D. The V gene lost 5 bases and the J gene lost 4 bases, with 6 bases spanning the gap. CDR1 and CDR2 (germline): MNHNS, SASEGT. This CDR3 has 12 residues. CDR3 nucleotide sequence: TGTGCCAGCAGTTTGGGAAATCAGCCCCAGCATTTT. It codes for CASSLGNQPQHF.

The gene calls are TRBV7-9 and TRBJ2-5, with a weak D call TRBD1 (6 bases). The CDR3 is made up of 15 amino acids. V was clipped by 1 base and J by 2 bases, with 11 bases between them. Per the germline V gene, CDR1 is SEHNR and CDR2 is FQNEAQ (reference sequence). The DNA for the CDR3 is TGTGCCAGCAGCTTAGGGGGGACACCTCAAGAGACCCAGTACTTC. It codes for CASSLGGTPQETQYF.

This clone came up once. The J gene is TRBJ2-3, the V gene TRBV19, with D maybe TRBD2 (7 bases). Deletions cut 5 bases from V and 4 bases from J, with 19 bases between. The CDR3 covers 16 residues. CDR1 is LNHDA, CDR2 SQIVND, per germline (reference sequence). For the CDR3, the DNA is TGTGCCAGTAGTTCGACTAGCTGGGGGCACCCAGATACGCAGTATTTT. Translation gives CASSSTSWGHPDTQYF.

The chain employs TRBV7-9 and TRBJ2-1; 11 bases match TRBD2. CDR3 length: 14 residues. With V trimmed by 3 bases and J by 10 bases, 5 bases remained unmatched. Germline CDR1 is SEHNR and CDR2 is FQNEAQ (reference sequence). CDR3 sequence: CASSLGSGRAEQFF. The CDR3 DNA reads as TGTGCCAGCAGCTTGGGTAGCGGGAGGGCCGAGCAGTTCTTC. Full variable domain (outside the CDR3, taken from reference TRBV7-9 and TRBJ2-1): DTGVSQNPRHKITKRGQNVTFRCDPISEHNRLYWYRQTLGQGPEFLTYFQNEAQLEKSRLLSDRFSAERPKGSFSTLEIQRTEQGDSAMYLCASSLGSGRAEQFFGPGTRLTVL.

The chain combines TRBV6-5 with TRBJ2-7, with D possibly being TRBD2 (5 bases). The ends were cut back, 7 bases at V and 0 bases at J, with 10 bases in the middle. CDR1 and CDR2 (germline): MNHEY, SVGAGI. The CDR3 consists of 13 residues. The CDR3 loop reads CASKRGHSYEQYF. The CDR3 DNA follows: TGTGCCAGCAAACGCGGGCACTCCTACGAGCAGTACTTC.

The V call is TRBV19, the J call TRBJ2-1, with TRBD2 matching 12 bases. This CDR3 contains 13 residues. CDR1 and CDR2 from the germline V gene are LNHDA and SQIVND (reference sequence). Losses at the gene ends were 6 bases for V and 12 bases for J; bases not matched to a gene: 6. CDR3 residues: CASSKGLAGLQFF. DNA of the CDR3: TGTGCCAGTAGCAAGGGACTAGCGGGCCTGCAGTTCTTC.

J is TRBJ1-4 and V is TRBV7-8, with 7 bases lining up with TRBD1. The V gene end was trimmed by 5 bases and the J gene end by 8 bases; junction bases not matched to a gene: 8. The CDR3 runs to 14 residues. Germline V gene data show CDR1 as SGHVS and CDR2 as FQNEAQ. The CDR3 sequence is CASSVDRADEKLFF. The DNA of the CDR3 is TGTGCCAGCAGCGTCGACAGGGCGGACGAAAAACTGTTTTTT.

This chain joins TRBV5-1 and TRBJ1-1; perhaps TRBD1 as D (5 bases). The CDR3 loop spans 16 amino acids. V was clipped by 1 base and J by 3 bases, with 16 bases between them. Germline CDR1 and CDR2: SGHRS and YFSETQ. DNA of the CDR3: TGCGCCAGCAGCTTGATGGACATCATCAAGGACACTGAAGCTTTCTTT. This encodes CASSLMDIIKDTEAFF.

This chain joins TRBV19 and TRBJ1-1; D gene uncertain. The CDR3 runs to 13 residues. Germline V gene sequence: CDR1 LNHDA, CDR2 SQIVND (reference sequence). V lost 4 bases and J 1 base, leaving 7 bases between the germline ends. CDR3 residues: CASSKLENTEAFF. In DNA form, the CDR3 reads TGTGCCAGTAGTAAGTTGGAGAACACTGAAGCTTTCTTT.

This rearrangement joins TRBV10-3 to TRBJ2-2, with 9 bases fitting TRBD2. The length of the CDR3 is 15 residues. Trimming removed 10 bases from V and 4 bases from J; junction bases left unmatched: 10. Germline V gene lookup returns CDR1 ENHRY and CDR2 SYGVKD. CDR3 in amino acids: CASGAGTSSTGELFF. In DNA, the CDR3 is TGTGCCAGTGGGGCCGGGACTAGCAGCACCGGGGAGCTGTTTTTT.

The chain uses TRBV18 and TRBJ2-2; D is uncertain. V lost 0 bases, J lost 2 bases, and 10 bases lay in between. The CDR3 consists of 16 residues. Germline-derived CDR1 and CDR2 are KGHSH and LQKENI. For the CDR3, the DNA is TGTGCCAGCTCACCACCGCTAAGGAGCAACACCGGGGAGCTGTTTTTT. The encoded protein is CASSPPLRSNTGELFF.

V usage is TRBV19 and J usage is TRBJ1-1; D unresolved. The V and J ends lost 5 bases and 6 bases respectively, with 22 bases between them. Per the germline V gene, CDR1 is LNHDA and CDR2 is SQIVND (reference sequence). The CDR3 consists of 16 residues. The CDR3 region has the DNA TGTGCCAGTAGTCCTTCCCGGGAGATCGCCCGCCCTGAAGCTTTCTTT. Translating it yields CASSPSREIARPEAFF.

The chain uses TRBV30 and TRBJ1-2; D not resolved. Germline V CDR1 and CDR2: GTSNPN, SVGIG (reference sequence). Between the trimmed V and J ends, which lost 4 bases and 5 bases, there was a span of 17 bases. CDR3 length equals 14 residues. The CDR3 nucleotides are TGTGCCTGGAACGGACTTTCCACCCTATATGGCTACACCTTC. Amino acids: CAWNGLSTLYGYTF.

V and J are TRBV7-9 and TRBJ2-3; the match to TRBD2 covers 10 bases. Germline-derived CDR1 and CDR2 are SEHNR and FQNEAQ (reference sequence). The CDR3 contains 17 residues. V was pared by 2 bases and J by 4 bases, with 9 bases of the junction left unmatched. For the CDR3, the DNA is TGTGCCAGCAGCTTACGGTTTACTAGCGGGAACCCAGATACGCAGTATTTT. Residues: CASSLRFTSGNPDTQYF.

The gene calls are TRBV7-8 and TRBJ2-7, with 7 bases identical to TRBD1. V shed 3 bases and J 2 bases; nucleotides not matched to a gene: 7. CDR1 is SGHVS and CDR2 is FQNEAQ in the germline V gene. The CDR3 contains 15 residues. The chain's CDR3 is CASSFTGTEPYEQYF. CDR3 DNA sequence: TGTGCCAGCAGCTTCACCGGGACAGAGCCCTACGAGCAGTACTTC.

V and J are TRBV19 and TRBJ2-3; TRBD2 aligns across 13 bases. Germline V CDR1 and CDR2: LNHDA, SQIVND (reference sequence). This CDR3 comprises 16 residues. J lost 3 bases, V lost 7 bases, and 7 bases had no gene match. The CDR3 DNA sequence: TGTGCCAGTAAGGGGACTAGCGGGATAGAGACAGATACGCAGTATTTT. It yields the protein CASKGTSGIETDTQYF.

In its sample, this clone was seen a few times. The DNA of the CDR3 is TGCGCCAGCAGCGCGGGCCTTTTACCCACAGATACGCAGTATTTT. Translating it yields CASSAGLLPTDTQYF. This chain links TRBV5-1 with TRBJ2-3, with D possibly matching TRBD2 (5 bases). Germline V gives CDR1 SGHRS, CDR2 YFSETQ. The CDR3 is made up of 15 amino acids. Deletions cut 4 bases from V and 2 bases from J, with 14 bases between.

The chain employs TRBV5-1 and TRBJ1-4, with D possibly matching TRBD1 (6 bases). This CDR3 contains 17 residues. The germline V gene encodes CDR1 SGHRS and CDR2 YFSETQ. The V gene lost 4 bases and the J gene lost 0 bases, with 16 bases spanning the gap. CDR3 residues: CASSPGQLRATNEKLFF. Written as DNA, the CDR3 is TGCGCCAGCAGCCCAGGACAGCTGCGTGCAACTAATGAAAAACTGTTTTTT.

The CDR3, as DNA: TGTGCCAGCAGAGGACAGGGCGGCACTGAAGCTTTCTTT. It specifies CASRGQGGTEAFF. The genes are TRBV6-5 and TRBJ1-1; TRBD1 matches 8 bases. Germline trimming cut 6 bases from V and 4 bases from J; bases unmatched to any gene: 4. The CDR3 runs to 13 residues. The germline CDR1 and CDR2 sequences are MNHEY and SVGAGI.